This T cell receptor (beta chain) is drawn from a study of cytomegalovirus exposure and HLA in healthy donors. Study-level points and caveats: It was shown in a later analysis that HLA-associated TCR beta chains were more clonally expanded than other, equally common chains. Overall, 164 TCR beta chains were annotated as cytomegalovirus-associated. Testing in vitro showed a few CMV-associated chains specific for CMV antigens.

Despite likely unrecorded immune exposures, the donors were nominally healthy at the time of sampling. Note on this clone: Its antigen remains unknown.

CDR1 is SGHNT and CDR2 is YYREEE in the germline V gene (reference sequence). The CDR3 runs to 15 residues. Trimming pared 0 bases from V and 6 bases from J, leaving 13 bases between. The PCR used 60 Vbeta and 13 Jbeta primers. Only in-frame clones appear in the TCRdb table, and some are missing; sequencing was by immunoSEQ multiplex PCR. This table holds 200,000 to 250,000 clones, around 79% found once. V gene TRBV5-4 combines with J gene TRBJ2-1, with D perhaps TRBD2 (7 bases). The sample was PBMCs. The TCR sequence derives from a man between 18 and 29 years old in good health and CMV-seronegative. CDR3 DNA sequence: TGTGCCAGCAGCTTGGTGCGGGGGCATGGCAATGAGCAGTTCTTC. Its translation: CASSLVRGHGNEQFF.